This TCR beta chain was recorded in a study of blood T cell repertoires in COVID-19. After removal of 3 bases from V and 7 bases from J, the junction contained 11 bases not matched to a gene. The CDR3 covers 15 residues. CDR1 SGHAT and CDR2 FQNNGV come from the germline V gene. Assay used: immunoSEQ multiplex PCR; TCRdb lists only in-frame clones, some missing. Counted here are tens of thousands of clones, around 81% occurring once; the ten biggest clones make up roughly two fifths. This receptor was identified in a man aged 80 or over with acute or convalescent COVID-19. J is TRBJ2-7 and V is TRBV11-2; 8 bases map to TRBD2. Sequencing was performed on peripheral blood. CDR3 in amino acids: CASSFGGTSPTEQYF. CDR3 in DNA: TGTGCCAGCAGCTTCGGTGGGACTAGTCCGACTGAGCAGTACTTC.